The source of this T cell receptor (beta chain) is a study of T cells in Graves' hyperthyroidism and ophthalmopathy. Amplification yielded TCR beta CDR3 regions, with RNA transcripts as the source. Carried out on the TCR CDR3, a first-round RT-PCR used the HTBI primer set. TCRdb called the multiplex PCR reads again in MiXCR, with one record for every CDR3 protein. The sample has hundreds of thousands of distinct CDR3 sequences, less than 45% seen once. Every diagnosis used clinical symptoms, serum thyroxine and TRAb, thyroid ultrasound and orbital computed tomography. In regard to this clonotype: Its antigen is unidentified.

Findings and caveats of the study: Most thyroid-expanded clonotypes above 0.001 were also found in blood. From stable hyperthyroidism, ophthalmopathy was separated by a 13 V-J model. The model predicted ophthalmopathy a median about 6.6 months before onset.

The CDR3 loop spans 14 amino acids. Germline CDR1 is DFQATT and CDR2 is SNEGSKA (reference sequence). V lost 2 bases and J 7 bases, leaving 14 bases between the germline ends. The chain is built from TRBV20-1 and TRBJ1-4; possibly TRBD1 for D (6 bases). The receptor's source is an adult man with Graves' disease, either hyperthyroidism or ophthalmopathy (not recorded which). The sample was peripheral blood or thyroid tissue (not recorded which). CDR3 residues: CSARRGGGGEKLFF. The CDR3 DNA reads TGCAGTGCTAGACGCGGGGGCGGTGGTGAAAAACTGTTTTTT.